A selection of T cell receptor beta chains follows, all from one sample in a study of OX40 agonist ivuxolimab in advanced cancers. The protocol was immunoSEQ multiplex PCR, while the TCRdb copy is restricted to in-frame clones and leaves out a portion. The sample holds more than 20,000 clones, roughly 77% seen once. The sequenced sample was CD4+ or CD8+ T cells sorted from blood, obtained in a trial of the OX40 agonist ivuxolimab. Receptors originate from an adult with an advanced solid tumor such as melanoma, head and neck, liver or kidney cancer. Each CDR3 is given with its conserved first and last residue. D genes are given only for firm matches. Clone size is given for some rows only: seen once, a few or many times, or a class if the clone is expanded.

v_call	j_call	d_call	clone_size	cdr3_aa	cdr3_nt
TRBV11-3	TRBJ2-1	TRBD1	-	CASSLSGQGPYNEQFF	TGTGCCAGCAGCTTATCGGGACAGGGCCCTTACAATGAGCAGTTCTTC
TRBV7-9	TRBJ2-2	TRBD1	-	CASTPWVGQMNTGELFF	TGTGCCAGCACCCCGTGGGTGGGACAGATGAACACCGGGGAGCTGTTTTTT
TRBV7-2	TRBJ2-3	TRBD1	-	CASSLRQGDTQYF	TGTGCCAGCAGCCTTCGACAGGGCGATACGCAGTATTTT
TRBV11-2	TRBJ2-1	TRBD2	-	CASRKLSGGIGNEQFF	TGTGCCAGCAGGAAATTAAGCGGGGGGATAGGCAATGAGCAGTTCTTC
TRBV6-5	TRBJ1-2	TRBD1	-	CASSSVRTGHYGYTF	TGTGCCAGCAGTTCAGTTAGGACAGGGCACTATGGCTACACCTTC
TRBV9	TRBJ2-3	-	-	CASSVGPGERTDTQYF	TGTGCCAGCAGCGTAGGGCCGGGGGAAAGGACAGATACGCAGTATTTT
TRBV9	TRBJ1-1	TRBD1	few	CASSARTGTEAFF	TGTGCCAGCAGCGCCCGGACAGGCACTGAAGCTTTCTTT
TRBV18	TRBJ1-1	-	-	CASSPQEDTEAFF	TGTGCCAGCTCACCACAGGAGGACACTGAAGCTTTCTTT
TRBV7-9	TRBJ2-3	TRBD1	once	CASSLRRQGSTDTQYF	TGTGCCAGCAGCTTGAGACGACAGGGTAGCACAGATACGCAGTATTTT
TRBV7-6	TRBJ1-2	-	-	CASSSAGGAYGYTF	TGTGCCAGCAGCTCCGCGGGGGGAGCGTATGGCTACACCTTC
TRBV2	TRBJ2-7	-	few	CASSDGWGGEQYF	TGTGCCAGCAGTGACGGGTGGGGCGGCGAGCAGTACTTC
TRBV11-2	TRBJ2-2	-	-	CASSPVIGYGELFF	TGTGCCAGCAGCCCCGTGATTGGGTACGGGGAGCTGTTTTTT
TRBV7-9	TRBJ2-2	-	medium-sized	CASSFTAGARSGAGELFF	TGTGCCAGCAGCTTCACGGCAGGGGCACGGTCAGGCGCCGGGGAGCTGTTTTTT
TRBV19	TRBJ2-3	-	-	CASSFRGAADTQYF	TGTGCCAGTAGTTTTAGGGGGGCAGCAGATACGCAGTATTTT
TRBV4-2	TRBJ1-2	-	-	CASSQRGLYGYTF	TGTGCCAGCAGCCAGAGGGGCCTCTATGGCTACACCTTC
TRBV2	TRBJ1-1	-	-	CASSGEMVAFF	TGTGCCAGCAGTGGGGAAATGGTGGCTTTCTTT
TRBV7-9	TRBJ1-6	-	-	CASSLQVRNSPLHF	TGTGCCAGCAGCTTACAGGTCAGAAATTCACCCCTCCACTTT
TRBV11-2	TRBJ2-7	-	-	CASSLERAVAPYEQYF	TGTGCCAGCAGCTTAGAAAGGGCAGTGGCACCCTACGAGCAGTACTTC
TRBV7-8	TRBJ2-2	TRBD1	-	CASSLGRQGARNTGELFF	TGTGCCAGCAGCTTAGGGCGGCAGGGGGCGAGAAACACCGGGGAGCTGTTTTTT
TRBV5-5	TRBJ2-7	-	few	CASSLGQGPSYEQYF	TGTGCCAGCAGCTTGGGTCAGGGACCCTCCTACGAGCAGTACTTC
TRBV2	TRBJ1-2	-	-	CATNQARDGGYTF	TGTGCCACCAATCAGGCGAGGGATGGCGGCTACACCTTC
TRBV6-6	TRBJ2-5	-	-	CASSILAWETQYF	TGTGCCAGCAGTATTCTAGCCTGGGAGACCCAGTACTTC
TRBV19	TRBJ2-7	-	-	CASSIGGKLNEQYF	TGTGCCAGTAGTATCGGAGGGAAACTAAACGAGCAGTACTTC
TRBV9	TRBJ1-1	-	-	CASSPVGKGKPEAFF	TGTGCCAGCAGCCCAGTAGGTAAGGGGAAGCCTGAAGCTTTCTTT
TRBV10-1	TRBJ1-4	-	-	CASSESGANEKLFF	TGCGCCAGCAGTGAGTCGGGGGCAAATGAAAAACTGTTTTTT
TRBV19	TRBJ2-3	-	-	CASSMGSGLYRDTQYF	TGTGCCAGTAGTATGGGTTCGGGCCTATACAGAGATACGCAGTATTTT
TRBV9	TRBJ2-3	-	-	CASSATLTGSGADTQYF	TGTGCCAGCAGCGCAACCTTAACAGGGAGCGGGGCAGATACGCAGTATTTT
TRBV5-1	TRBJ2-2	-	-	CASIGGTSTGELFF	TGCGCCAGCATAGGGGGAACTTCCACCGGGGAGCTGTTTTTT
TRBV5-5	TRBJ2-2	-	-	CASSRAGSQNTGELFF	TGTGCCAGCAGCCGGGCCGGGAGTCAGAACACCGGGGAGCTGTTTTTT
TRBV6-6	TRBJ1-5	-	-	CASTRGESSNQPQHF	TGTGCCAGCACCAGGGGAGAATCTAGCAATCAGCCCCAGCATTTT
TRBV6-5	TRBJ1-1	-	few	CASRQTLGGTEAFF	TGTGCCAGCAGACAAACCCTAGGGGGCACTGAAGCTTTCTTT
TRBV11-3	TRBJ2-5	-	-	CASSLGPGQETQYF	TGTGCCAGCAGCTTAGGTCCAGGGCAAGAGACCCAGTACTTC
TRBV10-3	TRBJ1-3	-	-	CAISSGTLGNTIYF	TGTGCCATCAGCTCCGGGACCTTAGGAAACACCATATATTTT
TRBV7-2	TRBJ2-5	-	-	CASSLAVRRGSALQETQYF	TGTGCCAGCAGCTTAGCTGTTAGAAGGGGGAGTGCGTTACAAGAGACCCAGTACTTC
TRBV19	TRBJ1-2	TRBD1	-	CASNRRTGDGYTF	TGTGCCAGCAACCGGAGGACAGGGGACGGCTACACCTTC
TRBV6-5	TRBJ1-1	-	-	CASRPGTFQAFF	TGTGCCAGCAGACCCGGGACCTTTCAAGCTTTCTTT
TRBV10-3	TRBJ2-2	-	-	CAISDRGLDTGELFF	TGTGCCATCAGTGACCGAGGCTTGGACACCGGGGAGCTGTTTTTT
TRBV7-3	TRBJ1-6	-	once	CASSLGSRPQKGDNSPLHF	TGTGCCAGCAGCCTAGGGTCCAGGCCCCAAAAGGGGGATAATTCACCCCTCCACTTT
TRBV10-3	TRBJ1-2	-	few	CAISPRTNAYGYTF	TGTGCCATCAGCCCACGGACGAACGCCTATGGCTACACCTTC
TRBV10-2	TRBJ2-5	TRBD2	once	CASIASSGGGTQYF	TGCGCCAGCATCGCGAGTAGCGGGGGGGGGACCCAGTACTTC
TRBV2	TRBJ1-4	TRBD1	-	CASSADRGLSEKLFF	TGTGCCAGCAGTGCTGACAGGGGTTTGAGCGAAAAACTGTTTTTT
TRBV7-2	TRBJ1-4	-	-	CANLDSTNEKLFF	TGTGCCAACTTGGACAGTACTAATGAAAAACTGTTTTTT
TRBV7-2	TRBJ2-3	-	-	CASSPKPGVDTQYF	TGTGCCAGCAGCCCGAAGCCCGGGGTCGATACGCAGTATTTT
TRBV19	TRBJ1-4	-	-	CASSSDGISLNEKLFF	TGTGCCAGTAGTTCGGACGGAATATCCCTTAATGAAAAACTGTTTTTT
TRBV28	TRBJ1-2	-	-	CASSFGNYGYTF	TGTGCCAGCAGTTTTGGAAACTATGGCTACACCTTC
TRBV6-5	TRBJ2-7	TRBD2	once	CASSYWDAGGLYEQYF	TGTGCCAGCAGTTACTGGGACGCGGGGGGGCTCTACGAGCAGTACTTC
TRBV7-2	TRBJ2-7	-	few	CASSLLLDPTYEQYF	TGTGCCAGCAGCTTACTCTTGGACCCAACCTACGAGCAGTACTTC
TRBV2	TRBJ2-5	-	-	CASGGVNRVETQYF	TGTGCCAGCGGAGGAGTCAACAGGGTAGAGACCCAGTACTTC
TRBV5-1	TRBJ2-3	TRBD2	-	CASSRRKGLAGGPDTQYF	TGCGCCAGCAGTCGTCGAAAGGGACTAGCGGGGGGGCCGGATACGCAGTATTTT
TRBV7-9	TRBJ2-2	-	-	CASSLRSSGRDTGELFF	TGTGCCAGCAGCTTAAGGTCCTCCGGACGGGACACCGGGGAGCTGTTTTTT
TRBV19	TRBJ2-2	TRBD1	once	CASRQNRGQTNTGELFF	TGTGCCAGTAGACAAAACAGGGGCCAAACAAACACCGGGGAGCTGTTTTTT
TRBV5-4	TRBJ2-3	TRBD2	-	CASSLGLASGRPQYF	TGTGCCAGCAGCTTAGGGTTAGCTAGCGGCCGCCCGCAGTATTTT
TRBV7-2	TRBJ1-2	TRBD1	few	CASSLGTGYGYTF	TGTGCCAGCAGCTTAGGGACAGGGTATGGCTACACCTTC
TRBV5-1	TRBJ1-2	-	-	CASSLETVTYGYTF	TGCGCCAGCAGCTTGGAGACAGTGACTTATGGCTACACCTTC
TRBV5-4	TRBJ1-3	-	-	CASGRTGVSGNTIYF	TGTGCCAGCGGACGAACAGGAGTCTCTGGAAACACCATATATTTT
TRBV19	TRBJ1-4	-	-	CASSIWQVDEKLFF	TGTGCCAGTAGTATTTGGCAGGTCGATGAAAAACTGTTTTTT
TRBV6-1	TRBJ2-2	-	-	CASSEAGSFGELFF	TGTGCCAGCAGTGAAGCGGGATCGTTCGGGGAGCTGTTTTTT
TRBV6-6	TRBJ2-5	TRBD2	-	CASSTTSGGFETQYF	TGTGCCAGCAGTACCACTAGCGGGGGGTTTGAGACCCAGTACTTC
TRBV19	TRBJ1-1	-	-	CASSIQGSRTEAFF	TGTGCCAGTAGTATTCAGGGGTCGCGCACTGAAGCTTTCTTT
TRBV18	TRBJ1-5	TRBD1	-	CASSPLGQGATNQPQHF	TGTGCCAGCTCACCACTCGGACAGGGGGCTACCAATCAGCCCCAGCATTTT